These T cell receptor beta chains were read from a single sample in a study of spatial heterogeneity in lung cancer. A single record per CDR3 protein comes from TCRdb applying MiXCR to the 5' RACE reads. The data hold roughly 40,000 distinct CDR3 sequences, with about 6.7% observed a single time. The sequences come from PBMCs, collected at surgery. These receptors all come from a female donor with early-stage non-small cell lung cancer. Both conserved end residues are part of each CDR3. Fields, in order: J gene, V gene, clone size, D gene, CDR3 DNA, CDR3 protein. The D gene is left open where the match is weak. Some rows mark clone size as missing; the rest say once, few, many or name a class of expanded clone.

>TRBJ2-7|TRBV20-1|.|.
TGCAGTGCAAGAGATGCTAGTCGGCAGATCAACGAGCAGTACTTC
CSARDASRQINEQYF
>TRBJ2-4|TRBV4-2|many|.
TGTGCCAGCAGCCAAGACGTAAGGGCCATAGGCCCCCTTAAAGCCAAAAACATTCAGTACTTC
CASSQDVRAIGPLKAKNIQYF
>TRBJ1-1|TRBV6-6|few|.
TGTGCCAGCACTGCTTTAGGGACCTCGAACACTGAAGCTTTCTTT
CASTALGTSNTEAFF
>TRBJ2-7|TRBV19|many|.
TGTGCCAGTAGTATCACAGTTTCCTACGAGCAGTACTTC
CASSITVSYEQYF
>TRBJ2-7|TRBV18|many|TRBD1
TGTGCCAGCTCACCATATGGGGACAGGGTTAGCGAGCAGTACTTC
CASSPYGDRVSEQYF
>TRBJ2-5|TRBV6-6|many|TRBD2
TGTGCCAGCAGTTACTCGAGCGGGGGGTCAGAGACCCAGTACTTC
CASSYSSGGSETQYF
>TRBJ2-2|TRBV11-2|few|.
TGTGCCAGCAGCTTTGCCTTGAACACCGGGGAGCTGTTTTTT
CASSFALNTGELFF
>TRBJ2-5|TRBV13|many|.
TGTGCCAGCAGCTTGGACTATCAAGAGACCCAGTACTTC
CASSLDYQETQYF
>TRBJ1-5|TRBV2|few|.
TGTGCCAGCGGTCAGACACCACCTTATCAGCCCCAGCATTTT
CASGQTPPYQPQHF
>TRBJ1-1|TRBV4-3|.|.
TGCGCCAGCAGCCAAGATTTGGGCCAGGGAGCTTTCTTT
CASSQDLGQGAFF
>TRBJ1-6|TRBV7-2|few|.
TGTGCCAGCAGCTTAGGGCCCCGGGACGCTAATTCACCCCTCCACTTT
CASSLGPRDANSPLHF
>TRBJ1-2|TRBV5-1|many|TRBD1
TGCGCCAGCAGCTACTCGACAGGGGGGACCTATGGCTACACCTTC
CASSYSTGGTYGYTF
>TRBJ2-2|TRBV5-1|few|.
TGCGCCAGCAGCTTGGACCCTGACAGGACGAACACCGGGGAGCTGTTTTTT
CASSLDPDRTNTGELFF
>TRBJ2-7|TRBV20-1|many|TRBD2
TGCAGTGCTAGAGATCAGGCGGGGGGGCAGGCCGAGCAGTACTTC
CSARDQAGGQAEQYF
>TRBJ2-5|TRBV5-1|many|.
TGCGCCAGCAGCTTGCGGGAAGAGACCCAGTACTTC
CASSLREETQYF
>TRBJ1-5|TRBV11-2|.|TRBD1
TGTGCCAGCAGCTTAGATTTCCGGGACAGGGTTCAGCCCCAGCATTTT
CASSLDFRDRVQPQHF
>TRBJ2-5|TRBV6-2/TRBV6-3|many|.
TGTGCCAGCAGTTCGACCGGGATTCGAGAGACCCAGTACTTC
CASSSTGIRETQYF
>TRBJ2-7|TRBV27|many|.
TGTGCCAGCCGCCGGGACGAGTCCTACGAGCAGTACTTC
CASRRDESYEQYF
>TRBJ2-3|TRBV6-6|.|.
TGTGCCAGCAGTCCCTCCGGCCGGGGGCGGGGGACGACAGATACGCAGTATTTT
CASSPSGRGRGTTDTQYF
>TRBJ2-7|TRBV10-3|few|.
TGTGCCATCAATGCAGGGGCCTACGAGCAGTACTTC
CAINAGAYEQYF
>TRBJ1-1|TRBV4-3|few|.
TGCGCCAGCAGCCCAAGGGGAGGGCAGAACACTGAAGCTTTCTTT
CASSPRGGQNTEAFF
>TRBJ1-1|TRBV2|many|.
TGTGCCAGCAGTTTCCTAGAGGGGGGGACTGAAGCTTTCTTT
CASSFLEGGTEAFF
>TRBJ1-1|TRBV20-1|many|.
TGCAGTGCTAGGTTCCGGGCAATTAGTCAAGCTTTCTTT
CSARFRAISQAFF
>TRBJ2-4|TRBV5-1|many|.
TGCGCCAGCAGCTTGGCCGTGGGGGCGGCCAAAAACATTCAGTACTTC
CASSLAVGAAKNIQYF
>TRBJ2-3|TRBV6-1|.|TRBD2
TGTGCCAGCAGAGCGGGGAACACAGATACGCAGTATTTT
CASRAGNTDTQYF
>TRBJ1-1|TRBV29-1|many|TRBD1
TGCAGCGTTCAGGGGGGGTTCACTGAAGCTTTCTTT
CSVQGGFTEAFF
>TRBJ2-2|TRBV11-2|many|.
TGTGCCAGCAGCTTAGATCGTCTACGGGGAAACACCGGGGAGCTGTTTTTT
CASSLDRLRGNTGELFF
>TRBJ1-5|TRBV4-1|many|.
TGCGCCAGCAGCCAGGGGGCCGGCAATCAGCCCCAGCATTTT
CASSQGAGNQPQHF
>TRBJ1-2|TRBV5-6|many|TRBD1
TGTGCCAGCAGCTCGGGACAGAACTATGGCTACACCTTC
CASSSGQNYGYTF
>TRBJ2-3|TRBV5-1|many|.
TGCGCCAGCAGCCCCGCTAATCCCACAGATACGCAGTATTTT
CASSPANPTDTQYF
>TRBJ1-5|TRBV2|many|TRBD1
TGTGCCAGCAGGGTAGACAGGGGCATTCAGCCCCAGCATTTT
CASRVDRGIQPQHF
>TRBJ1-1|TRBV7-2|many|.
TGTGCCAGCAAAACGACACAATACACTGAAGCTTTCTTT
CASKTTQYTEAFF
>TRBJ2-5|TRBV7-7|few|TRBD2
TGTGCCAGCAGCCCAAGACTAGCGGGGGGTTACATGGAGACCCAGTACTTC
CASSPRLAGGYMETQYF
>TRBJ1-2|TRBV9|many|.
TGTGCCAGCAGCACCGGACTTCTTAACTATGGCTACACCTTC
CASSTGLLNYGYTF
>TRBJ1-2|TRBV5-6|many|.
TGTGCCAGCAGCTACACGGGGGCGGACTATGGCTACACCTTC
CASSYTGADYGYTF
>TRBJ1-4|TRBV5-1|.|.
TGCGCCAGCACCCAGATGGGAACTAATGAAAAACTGTTTTTT
CASTQMGTNEKLFF
>TRBJ1-2|TRBV2|many|.
TGTGCCAGCAGTGAAGGAAGGGGCATTGGCTACACCTTC
CASSEGRGIGYTF
>TRBJ1-6|TRBV5-1|.|.
TGCGCCAGCAGCCCCCTTTCGCGCCAGGGGTTGTATAATTCACCCCTCCACTTT
CASSPLSRQGLYNSPLHF
>TRBJ1-1|TRBV6-5|many|.
TGTGCCAGCAGTTACATCTCCAGGGGTCCCATGAACACTGAAGCTTTCTTT
CASSYISRGPMNTEAFF
>TRBJ1-6|TRBV7-3|.|.
TGTGCCAGCAGCGGAGGACAGTCTAATTCACCCCTCCACTTT
CASSGGQSNSPLHF
>TRBJ1-3|TRBV15|many|.
TGTGCCACCAGCTTACAGACAGCTGGAAACACCATATATTTT
CATSLQTAGNTIYF
>TRBJ1-4|TRBV13|.|.
TGTGCCAGCAGCCTCCAGCGGGGGCGGGCAGAAAAACTGTTTTTT
CASSLQRGRAEKLFF